This TCR beta chain was found in a study of T cells in Graves' hyperthyroidism and ophthalmopathy. Researchers amplified the TCR beta CDR3 regions from RNA transcripts. HTBI primers were employed in a first-round RT-PCR of the TCR CDR3. TCRdb ran MiXCR on the multiplex PCR reads and lists one entry per CDR3 protein. The sample holds around 690,000 distinct CDR3 sequences, around 15% seen once. This clonotype was found many times. PBMCs came from around 10 ml fresh peripheral blood. Trimming pared 0 bases from V and 3 bases from J, leaving 21 bases between. The CDR3 loop spans 18 amino acids. CDR1 and CDR2 (germline): SGHVS, FNYEAQ.

This sequence joins TRBV7-6 and TRBJ2-7, with TRBD1 as a possible D gene (6 bases). The material sequenced was blood. This sequence originates from a man aged 50-59 years with Graves' hyperthyroidism. The CDR3 nucleotides read TGTGCCAGCAGCTTAGCCCCAAGCGTCGGACAGTTCCACTACGAGCAGTACTTC. It encodes CASSLAPSVGQFHYEQYF.